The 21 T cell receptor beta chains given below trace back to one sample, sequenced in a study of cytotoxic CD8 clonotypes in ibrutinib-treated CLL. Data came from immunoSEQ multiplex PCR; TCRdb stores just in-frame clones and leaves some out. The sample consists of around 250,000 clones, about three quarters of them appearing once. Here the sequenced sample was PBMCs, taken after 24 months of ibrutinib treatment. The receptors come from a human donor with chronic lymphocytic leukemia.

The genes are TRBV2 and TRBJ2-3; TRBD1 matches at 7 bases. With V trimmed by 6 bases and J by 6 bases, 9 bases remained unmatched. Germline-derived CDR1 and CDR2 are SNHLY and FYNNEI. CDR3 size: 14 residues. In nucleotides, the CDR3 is TGTGCCAGCAGATTGACAGGGAATAAGGATACGCAGTATTTT. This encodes CASRLTGNKDTQYF.

The CDR3 region has the DNA TGTGCCAGCAGTTACTCATGGGACAGTTACACCGGGGAGCTGTTTTTT. Translating it yields CASSYSWDSYTGELFF. This sequence joins TRBV6-5 and TRBJ2-2, with 7 bases that match TRBD1. After removal of 0 bases from V and 3 bases from J, the junction contained 4 bases not matched to a gene. The germline gives CDR1 MNHEY, CDR2 SVGAGI. This CDR3 is built from 16 residues.

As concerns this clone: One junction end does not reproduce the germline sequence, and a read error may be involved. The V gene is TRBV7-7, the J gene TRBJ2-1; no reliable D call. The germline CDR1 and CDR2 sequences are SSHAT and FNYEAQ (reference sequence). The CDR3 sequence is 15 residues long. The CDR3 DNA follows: TGTGCTAGCAGCTTAGCCCCGGATAGCTACAATGAGCAGTTCTTC. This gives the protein CASSLAPDSYNEQFF.

Here the CDR3 reads CASSETSGVVNEQFF. The CDR3 DNA follows: TGTGCCAGCAGCGAGACTAGCGGGGTGGTTAATGAGCAGTTCTTC. This sequence joins TRBV2 and TRBJ2-1; 11 bases line up with TRBD2. Per the germline V gene, CDR1 is SNHLY and CDR2 is FYNNEI. With V trimmed by 6 bases and J by 7 bases, 8 bases remained unmatched. This CDR3 is built from 15 residues.

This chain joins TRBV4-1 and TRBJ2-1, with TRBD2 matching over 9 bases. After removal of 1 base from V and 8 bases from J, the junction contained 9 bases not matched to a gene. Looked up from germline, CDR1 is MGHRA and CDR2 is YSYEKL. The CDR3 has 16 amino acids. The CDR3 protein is CASSQGPLAGIDEQFF. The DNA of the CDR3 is TGCGCCAGCAGCCAAGGACCGCTAGCGGGAATAGATGAGCAGTTCTTC.

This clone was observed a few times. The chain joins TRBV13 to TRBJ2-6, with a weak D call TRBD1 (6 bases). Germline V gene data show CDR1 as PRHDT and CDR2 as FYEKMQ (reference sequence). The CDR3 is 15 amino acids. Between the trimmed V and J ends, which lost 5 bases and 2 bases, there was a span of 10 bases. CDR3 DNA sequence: TGTGCCAGCAGCCAAACAGGGACTGGGGCCAACGTCCTGACTTTC. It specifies CASSQTGTGANVLTF. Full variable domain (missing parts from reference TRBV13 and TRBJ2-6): AAGVIQSPRHLIKEKRETATLKCYPIPRHDTVYWYQQGPGQDPQFLISFYEKMQSDKGSIPDRFSAQQFSDYHSELNMSSLELGDSALYFCASSQTGTGANVLTFGAGSRLTVL.

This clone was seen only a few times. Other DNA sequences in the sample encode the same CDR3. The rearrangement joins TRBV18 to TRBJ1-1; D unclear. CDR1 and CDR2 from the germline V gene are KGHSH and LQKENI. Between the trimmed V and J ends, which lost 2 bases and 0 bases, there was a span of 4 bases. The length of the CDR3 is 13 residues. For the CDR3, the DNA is TGTGCCAGCTCACCAGACATGAACACTGAAGCTTTCTTT. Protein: CASSPDMNTEAFF.

The CDR3 spells CSVALVGRVRGANVLTF. CDR3 nucleotides: TGCAGCGTTGCATTGGTAGGGAGGGTGCGCGGGGCCAACGTCCTGACTTTC. This chain uses TRBV29-1 with TRBJ2-6; 7 bases align to TRBD2. Losses at the gene ends were 4 bases for V and 4 bases for J; bases not matched to a gene: 13. The CDR3 length is 17 residues. Germline assignment: CDR1 SQVTM and CDR2 ANQGSEA.

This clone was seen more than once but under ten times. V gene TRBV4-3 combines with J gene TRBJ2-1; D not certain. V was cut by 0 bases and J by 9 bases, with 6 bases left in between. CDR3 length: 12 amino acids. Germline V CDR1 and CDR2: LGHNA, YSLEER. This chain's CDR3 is CASSQDLSEQFF. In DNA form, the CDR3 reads TGCGCCAGCAGCCAAGATCTGAGTGAGCAGTTCTTC.

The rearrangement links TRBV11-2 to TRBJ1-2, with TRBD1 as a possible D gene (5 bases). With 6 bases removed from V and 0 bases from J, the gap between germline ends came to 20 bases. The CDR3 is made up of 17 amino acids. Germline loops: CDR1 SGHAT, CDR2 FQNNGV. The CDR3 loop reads CASRSGGVRQPNYGYTF. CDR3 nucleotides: TGTGCCAGCAGATCGGGGGGGGTCAGGCAGCCTAACTATGGCTACACCTTC.

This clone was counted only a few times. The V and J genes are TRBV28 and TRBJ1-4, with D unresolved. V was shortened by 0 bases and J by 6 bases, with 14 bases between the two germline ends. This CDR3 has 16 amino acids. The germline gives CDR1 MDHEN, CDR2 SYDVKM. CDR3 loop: CASSLWSAEGYEKLFF. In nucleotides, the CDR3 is TGTGCCAGCAGTTTATGGTCCGCAGAGGGATATGAAAAACTGTTTTTT.

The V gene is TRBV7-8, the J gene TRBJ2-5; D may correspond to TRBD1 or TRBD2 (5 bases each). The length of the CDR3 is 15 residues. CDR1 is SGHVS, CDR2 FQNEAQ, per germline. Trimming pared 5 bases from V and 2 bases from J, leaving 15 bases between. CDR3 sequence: CASSDMGRPQETQYF. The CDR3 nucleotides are TGTGCCAGCAGCGACATGGGACGGCCACAAGAGACCCAGTACTTC.

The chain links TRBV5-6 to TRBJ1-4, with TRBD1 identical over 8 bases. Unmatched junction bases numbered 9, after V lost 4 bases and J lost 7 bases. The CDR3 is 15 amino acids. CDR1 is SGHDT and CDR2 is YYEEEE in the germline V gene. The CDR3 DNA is TGTGCCAGCAGCAGGAGGACAGGGTGGGGTGAAAAACTGTTTTTT. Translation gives CASSRRTGWGEKLFF.

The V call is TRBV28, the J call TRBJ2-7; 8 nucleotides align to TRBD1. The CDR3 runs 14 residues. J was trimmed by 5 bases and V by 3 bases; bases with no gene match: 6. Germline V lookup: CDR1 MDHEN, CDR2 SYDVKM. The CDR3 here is CASSFGQGADEQYF. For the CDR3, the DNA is TGTGCCAGCAGTTTTGGGCAGGGGGCCGACGAGCAGTACTTC.

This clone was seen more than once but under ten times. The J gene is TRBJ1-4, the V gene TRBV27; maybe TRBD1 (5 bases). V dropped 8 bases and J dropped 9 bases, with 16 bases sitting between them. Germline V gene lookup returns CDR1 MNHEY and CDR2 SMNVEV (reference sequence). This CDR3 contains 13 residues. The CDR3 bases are TGTGCCAGCTCCCCCGGGGGAATCAAAAAACTGTTTTTT. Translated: CASSPGGIKKLFF.

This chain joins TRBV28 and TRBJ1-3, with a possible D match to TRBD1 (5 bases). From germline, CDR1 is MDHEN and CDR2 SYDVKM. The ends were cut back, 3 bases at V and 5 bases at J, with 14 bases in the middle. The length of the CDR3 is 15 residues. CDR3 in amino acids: CASSFAQEVRNTIYF. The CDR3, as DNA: TGTGCCAGCAGTTTTGCACAGGAGGTCAGAAACACCATATATTTT.

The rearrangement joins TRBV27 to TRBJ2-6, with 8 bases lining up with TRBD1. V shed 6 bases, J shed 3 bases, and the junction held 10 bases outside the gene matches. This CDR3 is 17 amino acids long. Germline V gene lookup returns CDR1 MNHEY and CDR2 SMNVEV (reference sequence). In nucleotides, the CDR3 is TGTGCCAGCAGCCCTCTCTCGACAGGGGTTGGGGCCAACGTCCTGACTTTC. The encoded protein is CASSPLSTGVGANVLTF. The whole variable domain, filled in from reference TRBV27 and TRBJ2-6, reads EAQVTQNPRYLITVTGKKLTVTCSQNMNHEYMSWYRQDPGLGLRQIYYSMNVEVTDKGDVPEGYKVSRKEKRNFPLILESPSPNQTSLYFCASSPLSTGVGANVLTFGAGSRLTVL.

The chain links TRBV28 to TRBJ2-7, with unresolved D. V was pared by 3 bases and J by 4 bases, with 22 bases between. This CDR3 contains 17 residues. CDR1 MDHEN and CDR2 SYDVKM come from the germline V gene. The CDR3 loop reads CASSFALSLQIRYEQYF. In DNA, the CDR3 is TGTGCCAGCAGTTTCGCTCTAAGCCTACAGATACGGTACGAGCAGTACTTC.

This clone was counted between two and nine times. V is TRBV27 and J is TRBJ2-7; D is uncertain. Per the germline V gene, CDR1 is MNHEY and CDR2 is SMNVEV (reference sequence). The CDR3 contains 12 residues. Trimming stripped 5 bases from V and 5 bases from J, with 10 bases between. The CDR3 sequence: CASSATRDEQYF. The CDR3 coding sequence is TGTGCCAGCAGTGCCACCCGGGACGAGCAGTACTTC.

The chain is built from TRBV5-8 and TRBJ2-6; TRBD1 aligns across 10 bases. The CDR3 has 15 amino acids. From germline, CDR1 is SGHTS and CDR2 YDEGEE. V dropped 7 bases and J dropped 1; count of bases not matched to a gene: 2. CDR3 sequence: CASRDRGSGANVLTF. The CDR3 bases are TGTGCCAGCCGGGACAGGGGATCTGGGGCCAACGTCCTGACTTTC.

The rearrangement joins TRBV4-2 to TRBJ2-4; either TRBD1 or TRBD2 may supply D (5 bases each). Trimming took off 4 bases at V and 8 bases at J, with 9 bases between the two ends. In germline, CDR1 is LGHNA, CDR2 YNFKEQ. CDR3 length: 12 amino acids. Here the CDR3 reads CASSLRGDIQYF. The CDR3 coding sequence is TGTGCCAGCAGCCTGAGGGGCGACATTCAGTACTTC.